The sequence of this TCR beta chain was determined in a study of blood T cell repertoires in COVID-19. V gave up 6 bases and J gave up 5 bases; unmatched junction bases: 4. The CDR3 length is 13 residues. CDR1 and CDR2 (germline): SGHDN, FVKESK. Original processing notes: How many nucleated cells were present was estimated from reference gene primer amplification. Clones were sequenced by immunoSEQ multiplex PCR, and TCRdb holds only the in-frame ones, with some missing. V, J and clone size are those of that table, while D and trimming were read from the DNA. The table records about 150,000 clones, about four fifths of them present only once.

This receptor was identified in a woman aged 80 or over with COVID-19, enrolled during active disease. The J gene is TRBJ2-1, the V gene TRBV14; 7 positions agree with TRBD1. Sample: peripheral blood. The CDR3 loop is CASRQGVNNEQFF. The CDR3 coding sequence is TGTGCCAGCAGGCAGGGGGTAAACAATGAGCAGTTCTTC.